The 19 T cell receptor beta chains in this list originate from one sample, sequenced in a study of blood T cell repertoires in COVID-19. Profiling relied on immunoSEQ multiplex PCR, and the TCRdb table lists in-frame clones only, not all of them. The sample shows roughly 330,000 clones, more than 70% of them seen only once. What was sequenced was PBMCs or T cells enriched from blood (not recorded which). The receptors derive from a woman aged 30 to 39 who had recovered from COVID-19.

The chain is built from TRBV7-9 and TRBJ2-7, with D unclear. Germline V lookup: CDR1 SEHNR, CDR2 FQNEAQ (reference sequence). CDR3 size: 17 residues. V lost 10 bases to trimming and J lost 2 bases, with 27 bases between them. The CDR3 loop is CATSAWSEQLAPYEQYF. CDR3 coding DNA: TGTGCCACATCCGCGTGGTCCGAACAGCTGGCCCCCTACGAGCAGTACTTC.

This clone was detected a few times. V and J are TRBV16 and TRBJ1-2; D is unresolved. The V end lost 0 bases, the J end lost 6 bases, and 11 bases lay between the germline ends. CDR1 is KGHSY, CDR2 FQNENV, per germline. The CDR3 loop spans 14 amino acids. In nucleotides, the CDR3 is TGTGCCAGCAGCCAATCCCCCCGATCGGATGGCTACACCTTC. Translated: CASSQSPRSDGYTF.

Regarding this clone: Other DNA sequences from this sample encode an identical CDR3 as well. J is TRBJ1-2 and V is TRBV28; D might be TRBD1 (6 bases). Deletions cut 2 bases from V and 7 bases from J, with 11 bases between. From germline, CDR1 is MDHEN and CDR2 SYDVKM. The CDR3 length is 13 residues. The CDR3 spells CASSLGGGGGYTF. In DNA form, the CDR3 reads TGTGCCAGCAGTTTAGGGGGAGGGGGTGGCTACACCTTC.

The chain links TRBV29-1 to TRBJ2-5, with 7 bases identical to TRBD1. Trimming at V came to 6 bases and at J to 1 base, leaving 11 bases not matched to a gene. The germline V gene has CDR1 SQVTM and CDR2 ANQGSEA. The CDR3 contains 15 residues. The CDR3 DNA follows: TGCAGCGTGGTTAGGCAGGGGGTCCCCCAAGAGACCCAGTACTTC. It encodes CSVVRQGVPQETQYF.

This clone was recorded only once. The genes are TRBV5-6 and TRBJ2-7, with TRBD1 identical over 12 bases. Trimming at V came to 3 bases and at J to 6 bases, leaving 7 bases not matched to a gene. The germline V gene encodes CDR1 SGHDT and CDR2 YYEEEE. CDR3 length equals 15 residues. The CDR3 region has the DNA TGTGCCAGCAGCTCATTGGGACAGGGGGCGTTCGAGCAGTACTTC. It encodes CASSSLGQGAFEQYF.

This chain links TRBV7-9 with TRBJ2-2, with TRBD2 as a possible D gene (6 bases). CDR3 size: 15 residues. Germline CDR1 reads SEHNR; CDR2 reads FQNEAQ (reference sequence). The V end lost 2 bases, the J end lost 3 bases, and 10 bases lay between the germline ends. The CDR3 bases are TGTGCCAGCAGCTTACCGGGAGCTCACACCGGGGAGCTGTTTTTT. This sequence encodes CASSLPGAHTGELFF.

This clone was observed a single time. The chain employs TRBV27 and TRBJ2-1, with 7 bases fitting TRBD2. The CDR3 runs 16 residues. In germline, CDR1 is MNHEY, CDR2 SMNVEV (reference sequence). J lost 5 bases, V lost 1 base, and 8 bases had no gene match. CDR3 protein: CASSLYPGLEHNEQFF. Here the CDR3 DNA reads TGTGCCAGCAGTTTATATCCAGGACTAGAACACAATGAGCAGTTCTTC.

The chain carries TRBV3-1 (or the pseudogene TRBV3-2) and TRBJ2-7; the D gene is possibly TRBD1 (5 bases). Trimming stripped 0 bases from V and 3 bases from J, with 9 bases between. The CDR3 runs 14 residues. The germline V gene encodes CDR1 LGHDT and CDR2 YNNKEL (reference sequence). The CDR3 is CASSQEVGVYEQYF. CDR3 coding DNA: TGTGCCAGCAGCCAAGAGGTAGGGGTCTACGAGCAGTACTTC.

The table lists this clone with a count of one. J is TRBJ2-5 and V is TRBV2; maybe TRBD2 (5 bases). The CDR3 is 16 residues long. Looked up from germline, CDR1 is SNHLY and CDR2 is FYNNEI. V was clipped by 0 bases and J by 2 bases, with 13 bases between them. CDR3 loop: CASSEAKATGQETQYF. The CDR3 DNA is TGTGCCAGCAGTGAAGCGAAAGCTACGGGGCAAGAGACCCAGTACTTC.

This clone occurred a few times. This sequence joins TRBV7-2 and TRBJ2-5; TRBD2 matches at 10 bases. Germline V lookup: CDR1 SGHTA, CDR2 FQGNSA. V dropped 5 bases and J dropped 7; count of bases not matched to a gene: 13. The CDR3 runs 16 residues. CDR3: CASSPPSGGAFGTQYF. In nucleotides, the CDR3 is TGTGCCAGCAGCCCCCCGAGCGGGGGGGCCTTCGGGACCCAGTACTTC.

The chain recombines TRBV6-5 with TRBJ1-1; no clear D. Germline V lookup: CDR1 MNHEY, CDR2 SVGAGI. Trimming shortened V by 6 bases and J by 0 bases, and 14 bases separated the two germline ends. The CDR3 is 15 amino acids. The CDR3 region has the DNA TGTGCCAGCAGCGCTCGAAGTGCGATGAACACTGAAGCTTTCTTT. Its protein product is CASSARSAMNTEAFF.

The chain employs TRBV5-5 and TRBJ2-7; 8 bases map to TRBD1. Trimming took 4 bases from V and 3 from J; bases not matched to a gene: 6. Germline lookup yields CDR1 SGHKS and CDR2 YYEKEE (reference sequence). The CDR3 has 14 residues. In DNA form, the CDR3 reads TGTGCCAGCAGCCCCGGGACAGGCGACTACGAGCAGTACTTC. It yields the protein CASSPGTGDYEQYF.

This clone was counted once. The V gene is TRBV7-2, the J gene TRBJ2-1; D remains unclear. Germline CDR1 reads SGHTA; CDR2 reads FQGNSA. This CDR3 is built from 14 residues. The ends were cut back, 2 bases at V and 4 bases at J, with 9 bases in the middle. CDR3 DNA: TGTGCCAGCAGCTTATCCGCGGCTTACAATGAGCAGTTCTTC. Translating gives CASSLSAAYNEQFF.

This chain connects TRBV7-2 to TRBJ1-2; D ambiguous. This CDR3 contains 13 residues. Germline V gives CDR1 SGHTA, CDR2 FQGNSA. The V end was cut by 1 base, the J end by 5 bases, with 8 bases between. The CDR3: CASSLGLNYGYTF. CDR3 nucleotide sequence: TGTGCCAGCAGCTTAGGACTGAATTATGGCTACACCTTC.

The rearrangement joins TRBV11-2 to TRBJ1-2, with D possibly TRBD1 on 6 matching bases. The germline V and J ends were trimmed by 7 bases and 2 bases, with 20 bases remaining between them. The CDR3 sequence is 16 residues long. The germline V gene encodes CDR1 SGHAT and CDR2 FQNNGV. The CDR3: CASTLGRGGPNYGYTF. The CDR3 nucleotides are TGTGCCAGCACCCTAGGTCGCGGGGGCCCAAACTATGGCTACACCTTC.

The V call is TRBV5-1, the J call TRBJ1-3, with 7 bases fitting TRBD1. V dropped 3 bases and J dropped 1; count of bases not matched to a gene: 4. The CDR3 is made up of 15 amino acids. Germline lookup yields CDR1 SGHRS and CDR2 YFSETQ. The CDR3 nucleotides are TGCGCCAGCAGCTGGGACAGCAGATCTGGAAACACCATATATTTT. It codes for CASSWDSRSGNTIYF. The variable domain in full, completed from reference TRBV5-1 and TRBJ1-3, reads KAGVTQTPRYLIKTRGQQVTLSCSPISGHRSVSWYQQTPGQGLQFLFEYFSETQRNKGNFPGRFSGRQFSNSRSEMNVSTLELGDSALYLCASSWDSRSGNTIYFGEGSWLTVV.

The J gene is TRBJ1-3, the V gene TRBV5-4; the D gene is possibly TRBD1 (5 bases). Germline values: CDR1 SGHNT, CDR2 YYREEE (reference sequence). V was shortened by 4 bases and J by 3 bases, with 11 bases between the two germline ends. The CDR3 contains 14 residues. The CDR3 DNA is TGTGCCAGCAGCACGAAGACAGATGGAAACACCATATATTTT. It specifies CASSTKTDGNTIYF.

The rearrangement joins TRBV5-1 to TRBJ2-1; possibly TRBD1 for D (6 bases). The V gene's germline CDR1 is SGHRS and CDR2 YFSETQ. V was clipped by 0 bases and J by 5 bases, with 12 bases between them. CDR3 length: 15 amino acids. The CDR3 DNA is TGCGCCAGCAGCTTGGGACAGGTTGGTGACAATGAGCAGTTCTTC. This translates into CASSLGQVGDNEQFF.

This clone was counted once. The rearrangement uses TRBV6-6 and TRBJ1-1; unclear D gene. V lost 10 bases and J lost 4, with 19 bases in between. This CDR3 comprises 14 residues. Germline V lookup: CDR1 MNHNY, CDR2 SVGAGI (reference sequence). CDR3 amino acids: CATVWSAAGTEAFF. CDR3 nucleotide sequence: TGTGCCACAGTCTGGAGCGCTGCCGGCACTGAAGCTTTCTTT.